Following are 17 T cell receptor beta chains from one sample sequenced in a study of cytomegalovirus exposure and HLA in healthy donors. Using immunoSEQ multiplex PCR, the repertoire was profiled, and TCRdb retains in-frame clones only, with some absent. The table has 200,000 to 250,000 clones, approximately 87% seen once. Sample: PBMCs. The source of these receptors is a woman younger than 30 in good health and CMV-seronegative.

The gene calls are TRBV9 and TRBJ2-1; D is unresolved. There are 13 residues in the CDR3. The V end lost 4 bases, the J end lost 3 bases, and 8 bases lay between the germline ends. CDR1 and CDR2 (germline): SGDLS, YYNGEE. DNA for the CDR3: TGTGCCAGCAGCCCTCAGGTCTACAATGAGCAGTTCTTC. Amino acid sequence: CASSPQVYNEQFF. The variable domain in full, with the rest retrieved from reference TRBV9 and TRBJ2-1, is DSGVTQTPKHLITATGQRVTLRCSPRSGDLSVYWYQQSLDQGLQFLIQYYNGEERAKGNILERFSAQQFPDLHSELNLSSLELGDSALYFCASSPQVYNEQFFGPGTRLTVL.

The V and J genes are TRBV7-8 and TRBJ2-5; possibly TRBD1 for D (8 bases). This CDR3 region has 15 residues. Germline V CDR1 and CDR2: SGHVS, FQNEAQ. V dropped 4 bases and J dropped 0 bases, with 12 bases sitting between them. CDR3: CASSSTGGDQETQYF. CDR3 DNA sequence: TGTGCCAGCAGCTCTACAGGGGGGGACCAAGAGACCCAGTACTTC. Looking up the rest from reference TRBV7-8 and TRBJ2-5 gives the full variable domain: GAGVSQSPRYKVAKRGQDVALRCDPISGHVSLFWYQQALGQGPEFLTYFQNEAQLDKSGLPSDRFFAERPEGSVSTLKIQRTQQEDSAVYLCASSSTGGDQETQYFGPGTRLLVL.

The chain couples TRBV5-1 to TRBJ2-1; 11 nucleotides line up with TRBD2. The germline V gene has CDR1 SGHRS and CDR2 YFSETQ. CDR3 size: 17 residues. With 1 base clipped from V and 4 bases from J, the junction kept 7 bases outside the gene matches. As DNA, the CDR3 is TGCGCCAGCAGCTTGTCGACTAGCGGGGTGAATTACAATGAGCAGTTCTTC. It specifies CASSLSTSGVNYNEQFF. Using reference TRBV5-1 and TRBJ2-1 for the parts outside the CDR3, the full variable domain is KAGVTQTPRYLIKTRGQQVTLSCSPISGHRSVSWYQQTPGQGLQFLFEYFSETQRNKGNFPGRFSGRQFSNSRSEMNVSTLELGDSALYLCASSLSTSGVNYNEQFFGPGTRLTVL.

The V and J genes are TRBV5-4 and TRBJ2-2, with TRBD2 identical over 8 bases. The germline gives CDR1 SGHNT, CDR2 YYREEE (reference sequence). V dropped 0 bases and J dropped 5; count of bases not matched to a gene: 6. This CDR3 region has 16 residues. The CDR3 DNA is TGTGCCAGCAGCTTGGCCGTCGGGAGGGAGACCGGGGAGCTGTTTTTT. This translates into CASSLAVGRETGELFF. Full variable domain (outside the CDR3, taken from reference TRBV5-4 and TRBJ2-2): ETGVTQSPTHLIKTRGQQVTLRCSSQSGHNTVSWYQQALGQGPQFIFQYYREEENGRGNFPPRFSGLQFPNYSSELNVNALELDDSALYLCASSLAVGRETGELFFGEGSRLTVL.

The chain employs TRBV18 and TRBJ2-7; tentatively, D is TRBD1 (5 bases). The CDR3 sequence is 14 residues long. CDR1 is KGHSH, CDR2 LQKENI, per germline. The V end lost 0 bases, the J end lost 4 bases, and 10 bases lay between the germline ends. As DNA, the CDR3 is TGTGCCAGCTCACCACCTTCCAGGGTATACGAGCAGTACTTC. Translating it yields CASSPPSRVYEQYF.

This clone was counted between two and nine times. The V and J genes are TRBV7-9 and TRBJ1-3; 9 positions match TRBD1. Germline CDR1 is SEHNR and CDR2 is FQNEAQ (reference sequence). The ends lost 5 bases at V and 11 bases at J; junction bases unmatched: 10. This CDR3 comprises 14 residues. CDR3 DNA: TGTGCCAGCAGCCACCGGGACAGGGCCCTTCCCATATATTTT. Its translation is CASSHRDRALPIYF.

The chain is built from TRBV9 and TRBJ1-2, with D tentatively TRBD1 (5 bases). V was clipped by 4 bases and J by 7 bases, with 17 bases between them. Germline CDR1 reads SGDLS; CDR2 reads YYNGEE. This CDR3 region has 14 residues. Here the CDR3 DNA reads TGTGCCAGCAGCCCCAGGGCGGAACGGGCTGGCTACACCTTC. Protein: CASSPRAERAGYTF.

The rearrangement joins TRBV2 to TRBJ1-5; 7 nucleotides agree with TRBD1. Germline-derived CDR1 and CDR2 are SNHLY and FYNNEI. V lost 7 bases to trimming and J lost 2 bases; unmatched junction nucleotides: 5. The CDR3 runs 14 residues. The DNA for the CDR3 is TGTGCCAGCACTCAGGGGGAGCGCAATCAGCCCCAGCATTTT. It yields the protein CASTQGERNQPQHF.

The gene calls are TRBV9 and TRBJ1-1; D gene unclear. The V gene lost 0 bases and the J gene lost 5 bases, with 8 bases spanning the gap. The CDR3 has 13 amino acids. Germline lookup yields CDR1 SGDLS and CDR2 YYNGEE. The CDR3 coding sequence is TGTGCCAGCAGCGTAGCCAGTCGAACTGAAGCTTTCTTT. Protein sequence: CASSVASRTEAFF.

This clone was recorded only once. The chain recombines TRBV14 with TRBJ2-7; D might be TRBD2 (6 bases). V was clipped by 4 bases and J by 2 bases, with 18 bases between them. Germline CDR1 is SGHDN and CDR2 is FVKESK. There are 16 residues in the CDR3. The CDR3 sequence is CASSLSGWDSAYEQYF. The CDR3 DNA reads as TGTGCCAGCAGCCTGAGTGGGTGGGACTCAGCCTACGAGCAGTACTTC.

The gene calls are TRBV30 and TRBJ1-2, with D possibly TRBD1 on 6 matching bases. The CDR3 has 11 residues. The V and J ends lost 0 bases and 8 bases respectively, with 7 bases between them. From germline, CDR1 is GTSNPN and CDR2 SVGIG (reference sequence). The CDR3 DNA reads TGTGCCTGGAGTGTTGACAGGGGCTACACCTTC. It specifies CAWSVDRGYTF.

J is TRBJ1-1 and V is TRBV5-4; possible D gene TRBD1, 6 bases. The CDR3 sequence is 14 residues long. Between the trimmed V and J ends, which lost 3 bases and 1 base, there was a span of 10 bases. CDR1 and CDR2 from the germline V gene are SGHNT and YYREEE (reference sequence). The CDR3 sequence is CASSSRTENTEAFF. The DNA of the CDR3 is TGTGCCAGCAGCTCCCGGACAGAGAACACTGAAGCTTTCTTT. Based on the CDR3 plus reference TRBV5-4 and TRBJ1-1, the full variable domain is ETGVTQSPTHLIKTRGQQVTLRCSSQSGHNTVSWYQQALGQGPQFIFQYYREEENGRGNFPPRFSGLQFPNYSSELNVNALELDDSALYLCASSSRTENTEAFFGQGTRLTVV.

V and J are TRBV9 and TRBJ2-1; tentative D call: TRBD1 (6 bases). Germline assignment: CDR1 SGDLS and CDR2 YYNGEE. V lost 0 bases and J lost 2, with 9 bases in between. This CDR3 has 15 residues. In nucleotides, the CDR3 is TGTGCCAGCAGCGTAGAGGCAGGGGCCTACAATGAGCAGTTCTTC. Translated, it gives CASSVEAGAYNEQFF.

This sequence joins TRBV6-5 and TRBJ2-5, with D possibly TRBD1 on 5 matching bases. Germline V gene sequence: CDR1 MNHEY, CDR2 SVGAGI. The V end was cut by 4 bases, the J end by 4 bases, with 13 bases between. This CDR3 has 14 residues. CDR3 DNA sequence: TGTGCCAGCAGTTCCCCTGGACAAACAGAGACCCAGTACTTC. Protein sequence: CASSSPGQTETQYF.

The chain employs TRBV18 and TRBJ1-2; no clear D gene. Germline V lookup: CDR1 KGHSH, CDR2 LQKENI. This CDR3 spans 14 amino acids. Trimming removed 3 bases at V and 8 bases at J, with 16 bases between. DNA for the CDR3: TGTGCCAGCTCACCGGAACTAGTCGGGTCCGGCTACACCTTC. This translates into CASSPELVGSGYTF.

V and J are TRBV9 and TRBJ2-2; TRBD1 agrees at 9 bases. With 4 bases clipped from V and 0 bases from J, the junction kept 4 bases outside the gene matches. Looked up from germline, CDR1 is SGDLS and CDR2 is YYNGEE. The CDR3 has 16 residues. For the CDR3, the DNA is TGTGCCAGCAGCCCGAGGACAGGGGCGAACACCGGGGAGCTGTTTTTT. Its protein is CASSPRTGANTGELFF.

The CDR3 DNA reads TGTGCCAGCAGCCCTTCGGGGAACTATGGCTACACCTTC. Translation: CASSPSGNYGYTF. The chain joins TRBV6-6 to TRBJ1-2; D uncertain. This CDR3 spans 13 amino acids. Germline CDR1 reads MNHNY; CDR2 reads SVGAGI (reference sequence). The V and J ends lost 6 bases and 2 bases respectively, with 10 bases between them.